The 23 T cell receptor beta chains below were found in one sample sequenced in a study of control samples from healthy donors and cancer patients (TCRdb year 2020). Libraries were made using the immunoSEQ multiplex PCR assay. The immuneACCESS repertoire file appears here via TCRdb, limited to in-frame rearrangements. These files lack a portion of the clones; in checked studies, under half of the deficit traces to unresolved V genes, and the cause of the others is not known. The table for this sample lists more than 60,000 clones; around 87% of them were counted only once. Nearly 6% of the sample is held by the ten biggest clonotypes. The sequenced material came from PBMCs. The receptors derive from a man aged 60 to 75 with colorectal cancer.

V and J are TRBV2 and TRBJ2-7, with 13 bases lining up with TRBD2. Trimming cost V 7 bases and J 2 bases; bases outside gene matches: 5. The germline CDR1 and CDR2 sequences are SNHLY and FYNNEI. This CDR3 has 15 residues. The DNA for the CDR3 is TGTGCCAGCAAGTATGGGACTAGCGGGACCTACGAGCAGTACTTC. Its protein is CASKYGTSGTYEQYF.

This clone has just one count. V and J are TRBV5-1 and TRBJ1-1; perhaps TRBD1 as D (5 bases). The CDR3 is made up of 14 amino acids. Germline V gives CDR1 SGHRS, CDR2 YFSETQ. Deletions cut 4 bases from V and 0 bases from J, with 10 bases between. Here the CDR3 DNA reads TGCGCCAGCAGCGCTGGGACGGTGAACACTGAAGCTTTCTTT. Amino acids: CASSAGTVNTEAFF.

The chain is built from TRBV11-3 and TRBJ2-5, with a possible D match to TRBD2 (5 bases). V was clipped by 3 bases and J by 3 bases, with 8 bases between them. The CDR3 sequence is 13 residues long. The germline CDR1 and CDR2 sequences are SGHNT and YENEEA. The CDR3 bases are TGTGCCAGCAGCTTTTCGGGAAAAGAGACCCAGTACTTC. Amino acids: CASSFSGKETQYF. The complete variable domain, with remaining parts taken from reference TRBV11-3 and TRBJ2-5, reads EAGVVQSPRYKIIEKKQPVAFWCNPISGHNTLYWYLQNLGQGPELLIRYENEEAVDDSQLPKDRFSAERLKGVDSTLKIQPAELGDSAVYLCASSFSGKETQYFGPGTRLLVL.

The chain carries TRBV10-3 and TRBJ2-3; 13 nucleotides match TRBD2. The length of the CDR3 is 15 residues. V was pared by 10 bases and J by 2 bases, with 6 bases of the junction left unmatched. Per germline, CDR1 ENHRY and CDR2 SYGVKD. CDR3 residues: CATGTSGADTDTQYF. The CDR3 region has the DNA TGTGCCACTGGGACTAGCGGGGCCGACACAGATACGCAGTATTTT.

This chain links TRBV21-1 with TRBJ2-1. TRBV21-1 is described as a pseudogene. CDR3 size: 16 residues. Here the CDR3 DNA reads TGTGCCAGCAGCAACCCAATCGCAGGGCCCGGGGATGAGCAGTTCTTC. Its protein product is CASSNPIAGPGDEQFF.

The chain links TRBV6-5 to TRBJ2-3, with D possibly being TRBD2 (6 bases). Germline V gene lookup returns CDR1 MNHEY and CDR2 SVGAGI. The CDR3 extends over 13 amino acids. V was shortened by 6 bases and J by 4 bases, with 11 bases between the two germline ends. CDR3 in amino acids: CASRPASADTQYF. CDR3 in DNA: TGTGCCAGCAGGCCGGCTAGCGCAGATACGCAGTATTTT.

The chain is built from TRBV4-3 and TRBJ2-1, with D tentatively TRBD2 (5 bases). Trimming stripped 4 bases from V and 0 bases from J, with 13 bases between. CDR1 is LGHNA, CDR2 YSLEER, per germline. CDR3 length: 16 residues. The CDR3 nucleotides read TGCGCCAGCAGCCCTCGGACTGGGAGCTCCTACAATGAGCAGTTCTTC. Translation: CASSPRTGSSYNEQFF.

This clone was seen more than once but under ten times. The CDR3 is CASGRRGGQETQYF. Written as DNA, the CDR3 is TGTGCCAGCGGGAGGAGGGGCGGTCAAGAGACCCAGTACTTC. The chain links TRBV2 to TRBJ2-5; perhaps TRBD2 as D (6 bases). The germline V gene has CDR1 SNHLY and CDR2 FYNNEI. The CDR3 has 14 amino acids. Deletions cut 8 bases from V and 2 bases from J, with 15 bases between.

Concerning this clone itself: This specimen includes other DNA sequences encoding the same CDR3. The chain's CDR3 is CASSLGPGGTGELFF. DNA for the CDR3: TGCGCCAGCAGCTTGGGTCCGGGCGGAACCGGGGAGCTGTTTTTT. The rearrangement joins TRBV5-1 to TRBJ2-2; D is unresolved. The CDR3 consists of 15 residues. CDR1 and CDR2 from the germline V gene are SGHRS and YFSETQ. V lost 0 bases and J lost 5, with 11 bases in between.

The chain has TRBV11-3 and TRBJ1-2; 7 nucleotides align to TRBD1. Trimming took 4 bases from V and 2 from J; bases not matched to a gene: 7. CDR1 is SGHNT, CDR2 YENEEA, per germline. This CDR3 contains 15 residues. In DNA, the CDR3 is TGTGCCAGCAGCTCCCGGGGACAGAGAAACTATGGCTACACCTTC. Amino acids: CASSSRGQRNYGYTF.

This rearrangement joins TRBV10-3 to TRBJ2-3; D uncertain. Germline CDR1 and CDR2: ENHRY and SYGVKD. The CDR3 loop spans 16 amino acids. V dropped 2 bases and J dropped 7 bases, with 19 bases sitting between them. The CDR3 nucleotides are TGTGCCATCAGTGAGGGCGGCAAGACCCGTGGAAATACGCAGTATTTT. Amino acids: CAISEGGKTRGNTQYF.

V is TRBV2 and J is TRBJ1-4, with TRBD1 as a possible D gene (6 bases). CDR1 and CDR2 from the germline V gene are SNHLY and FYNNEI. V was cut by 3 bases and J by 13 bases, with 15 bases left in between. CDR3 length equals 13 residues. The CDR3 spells CASSEQGRDGLFF. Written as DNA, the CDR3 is TGTGCCAGCAGTGAGCAGGGGCGTGATGGACTGTTTTTT. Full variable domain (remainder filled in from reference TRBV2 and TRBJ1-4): EPEVTQTPSHQVTQMGQEVILRCVPISNHLYFYWYRQILGQKVEFLVSFYNNEISEKSEIFDDQFSVERPDGSNFTLKIRSTKLEDSAMYFCASSEQGRDGLFFGSGTQLSVL.

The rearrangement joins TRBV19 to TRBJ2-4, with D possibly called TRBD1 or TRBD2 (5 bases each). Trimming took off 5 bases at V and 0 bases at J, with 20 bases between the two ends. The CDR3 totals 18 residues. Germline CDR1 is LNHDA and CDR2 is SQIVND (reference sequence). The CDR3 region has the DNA TGTGCCAGTAGTGTCGGTTTGGGGACGGGGATAGCCAAAAACATTCAGTACTTC. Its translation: CASSVGLGTGIAKNIQYF.

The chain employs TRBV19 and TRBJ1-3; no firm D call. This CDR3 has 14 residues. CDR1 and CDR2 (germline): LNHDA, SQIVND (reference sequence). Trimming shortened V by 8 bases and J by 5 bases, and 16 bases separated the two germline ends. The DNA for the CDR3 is TGTGCCAGTCACGCACTGGAGGCCCGAAACACCATATATTTT. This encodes CASHALEARNTIYF.

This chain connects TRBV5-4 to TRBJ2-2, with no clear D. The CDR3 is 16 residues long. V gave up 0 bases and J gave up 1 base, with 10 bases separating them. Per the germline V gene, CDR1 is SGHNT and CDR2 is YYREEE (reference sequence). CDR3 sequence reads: CASSLVAGRNTGELFF. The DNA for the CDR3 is TGTGCCAGCAGCTTGGTCGCTGGAAGGAACACCGGGGAGCTGTTTTTT.

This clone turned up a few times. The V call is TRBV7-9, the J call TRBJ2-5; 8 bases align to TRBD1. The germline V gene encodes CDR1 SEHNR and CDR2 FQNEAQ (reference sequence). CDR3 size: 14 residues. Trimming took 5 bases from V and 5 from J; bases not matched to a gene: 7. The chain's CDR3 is CASSALRDRETQYF. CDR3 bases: TGTGCCAGCAGCGCCTTGCGGGACAGGGAGACCCAGTACTTC. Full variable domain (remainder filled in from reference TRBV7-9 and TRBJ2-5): DTGVSQNPRHKITKRGQNVTFRCDPISEHNRLYWYRQTLGQGPEFLTYFQNEAQLEKSRLLSDRFSAERPKGSFSTLEIQRTEQGDSAMYLCASSALRDRETQYFGPGTRLLVL.

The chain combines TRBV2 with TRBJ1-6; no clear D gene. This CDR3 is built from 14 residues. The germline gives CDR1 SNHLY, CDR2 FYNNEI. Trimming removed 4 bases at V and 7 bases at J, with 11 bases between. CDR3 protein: CASSVLASNSPLHF. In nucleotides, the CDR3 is TGTGCCAGCAGTGTTTTGGCCTCGAATTCACCCCTCCACTTT.

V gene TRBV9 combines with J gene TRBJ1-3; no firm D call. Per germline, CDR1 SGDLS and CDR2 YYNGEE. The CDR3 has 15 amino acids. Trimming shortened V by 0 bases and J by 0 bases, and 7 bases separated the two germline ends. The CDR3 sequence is CASSVVGSSGNTIYF. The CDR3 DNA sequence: TGTGCCAGCAGCGTAGTGGGGAGCTCTGGAAACACCATATATTTT.

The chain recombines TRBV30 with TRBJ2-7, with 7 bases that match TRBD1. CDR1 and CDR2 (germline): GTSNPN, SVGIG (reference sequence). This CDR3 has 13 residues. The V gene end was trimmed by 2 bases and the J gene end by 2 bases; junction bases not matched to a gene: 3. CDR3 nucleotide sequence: TGTGCCTGGAGTTGGCAGGGGGCCTACGAGCAGTACTTC. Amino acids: CAWSWQGAYEQYF.

CDR3 coding DNA: TGTGCCAGCAGCCCCCAGGGGACTGAAGCTTTCTTT. Translation gives CASSPQGTEAFF. This sequence joins TRBV27 and TRBJ1-1; D might be TRBD1 (6 bases). Trimming stripped 6 bases from V and 5 bases from J, with 10 bases between. CDR3 length: 12 amino acids. Germline CDR1 MNHEY, CDR2 SMNVEV (reference sequence).

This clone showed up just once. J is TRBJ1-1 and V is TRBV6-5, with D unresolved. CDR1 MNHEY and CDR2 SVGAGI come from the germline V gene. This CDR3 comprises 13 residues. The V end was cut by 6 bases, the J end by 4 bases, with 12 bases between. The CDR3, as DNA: TGTGCCAGCAGCCCCCGGGAACCCACTGAAGCTTTCTTT. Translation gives CASSPREPTEAFF.

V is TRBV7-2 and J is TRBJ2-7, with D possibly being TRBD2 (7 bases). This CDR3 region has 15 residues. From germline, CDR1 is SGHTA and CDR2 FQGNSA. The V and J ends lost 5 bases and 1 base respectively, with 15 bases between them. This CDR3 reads CASSTGGGLSYEQYF. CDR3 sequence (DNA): TGTGCCAGCAGCACCGGCGGGGGCCTTTCCTACGAGCAGTACTTC.

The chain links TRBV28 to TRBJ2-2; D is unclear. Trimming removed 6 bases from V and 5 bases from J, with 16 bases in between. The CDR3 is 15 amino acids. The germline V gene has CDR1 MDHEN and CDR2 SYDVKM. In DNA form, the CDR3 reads TGTGCCAGCAGCCTCCCCCGGCCTGGGACCGGGGAGCTGTTTTTT. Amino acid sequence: CASSLPRPGTGELFF. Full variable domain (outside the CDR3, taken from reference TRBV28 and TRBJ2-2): DVKVTQSSRYLVKRTGEKVFLECVQDMDHENMFWYRQDPGLGLRLIYFSYDVKMKEKGDIPEGYSVSREKKERFSLILESASTNQTSMYLCASSLPRPGTGELFFGEGSRLTVL.